This T cell receptor beta chain was identified in a study of tumor-infiltrating lymphocytes in localized non-small cell lung cancer. Across the study: Resected tumor was paired with non-adjacent uninvolved lung from the same patient. Study-wide results and limits: Different pieces of the same tissue went to different assays, confounding technical variation with intratumor heterogeneity.

J lost 9 bases, V lost 4 bases, and 9 bases had no gene match. This CDR3 is built from 15 residues. Germline loops: CDR1 SGDLS, CDR2 YYNGEE. This clone was observed a handful of times. What it recognizes is unknown. Some clones are missing from TCRdb's copy, which holds only in-frame ones; the method was immunoSEQ multiplex PCR. This sample has roughly 10,000 clones, with roughly 80% found just once. This TCR was sampled from a human donor with non-small cell lung cancer. The sample consisted of uninvolved lung tissue not adjacent to the tumor. The V and J genes are TRBV9 and TRBJ2-1, with TRBD2 matching over 11 bases. CDR3 DNA: TGTGCCAGCAGCCTTGGGACTAGCGGAGCCAGTGAGCAGTTCTTC. Amino acids: CASSLGTSGASEQFF.